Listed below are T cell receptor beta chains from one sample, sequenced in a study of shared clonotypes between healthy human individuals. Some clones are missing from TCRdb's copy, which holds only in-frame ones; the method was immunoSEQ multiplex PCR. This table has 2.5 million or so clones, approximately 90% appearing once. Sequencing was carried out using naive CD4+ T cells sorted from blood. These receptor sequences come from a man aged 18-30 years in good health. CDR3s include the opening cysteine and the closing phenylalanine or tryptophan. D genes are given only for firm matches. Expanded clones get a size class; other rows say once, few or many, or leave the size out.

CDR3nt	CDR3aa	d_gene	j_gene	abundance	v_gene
TGTGCCAGCAGAAAACTTCCGGGACAGGGGGCAGGTGAGCAGTACTTC	CASRKLPGQGAGEQYF	TRBD1	TRBJ2-7	.	TRBV27
TGTGCCAGCAGCTTAGTAGAGTATGGCTACACCTTC	CASSLVEYGYTF	.	TRBJ1-2	.	TRBV11-2
TGTGCCAGCTCACCATGGGTTTCGGGGAGCTACGAGCAGTACTTC	CASSPWVSGSYEQYF	.	TRBJ2-7	.	TRBV18
TGTGCCAGCAGTGAACGGTGGGGATATGGCTACACCTTC	CASSERWGYGYTF	.	TRBJ1-2	.	TRBV6-1
TGTGCCAGCAGATCAGGGGGAAACACCATATATTTT	CASRSGGNTIYF	.	TRBJ1-3	once	TRBV6-5
TGTGCCAGTAGACAGACAGGGGTTAATGAAAAACTGTTTTTT	CASRQTGVNEKLFF	TRBD1	TRBJ1-4	.	TRBV19
TGTGCCAGTAGGAAGCCGGGCCAGAACACCGGGGAGCTGTTTTTT	CASRKPGQNTGELFF	.	TRBJ2-2	.	TRBV19
TGTGCCAGCGGACGAAGCTCCTATAATTCACCCCTCCACTTT	CASGRSSYNSPLHF	.	TRBJ1-6	.	TRBV6-5
TGTGCCAGCAGCTTGGTGGCAGGGGGCTACACCTTC	CASSLVAGGYTF	.	TRBJ1-2	.	TRBV5-5
TGCGCCAGCAGCTTGGGGACTAGCGGGAGGGCTGCTTACGAGCAGTACTTC	CASSLGTSGRAAYEQYF	TRBD2	TRBJ2-7	.	TRBV5-1
TGCAGCGTGATACCCGGAGGGTCGAATGGCTACACCTTC	CSVIPGGSNGYTF	.	TRBJ1-2	.	TRBV29-1
TGTGCCAGCTCACCCCCGGACAGGGACCGGAATAAGCAGTTCTTC	CASSPPDRDRNKQFF	TRBD1	TRBJ2-1	once	TRBV18
TGTGCCAGCAGCTTCAAGGGGCGTAGCGAGCAGTACTTC	CASSFKGRSEQYF	.	TRBJ2-7	.	TRBV7-2
TGTGCCAGCCGATACGTTGACAGTTATGGCTACACCTTC	CASRYVDSYGYTF	.	TRBJ1-2	once	TRBV6-1
TGTGCCAGTATCATTGGAGGGACAGGGGGTGAGCAGTTCTTC	CASIIGGTGGEQFF	TRBD1	TRBJ2-1	.	TRBV19
TGTGCCAGCAGCCAAGGGTCCGGGGGTGGCAATCAGCCCCAGCATTTT	CASSQGSGGGNQPQHF	.	TRBJ1-5	.	TRBV4-2
TGTGCCAGCAGTATCTTCGAGGCGAACACTGAAGCTTTCTTT	CASSIFEANTEAFF	.	TRBJ1-1	once	TRBV6-6
TGTGCCAGCAGTGAGCTTCGCAACACTGAAGCTTTCTTT	CASSELRNTEAFF	.	TRBJ1-1	.	TRBV25-1
TGCGCCAGCAGCCTCCGTCCCGGGACAGGGGGAGCTAACTATGGCTACACCTTC	CASSLRPGTGGANYGYTF	TRBD1	TRBJ1-2	.	TRBV4-1
TGTGCCAGCAGCTTAGACGGCCTTAGCAATCAGCCCCAGCATTTT	CASSLDGLSNQPQHF	.	TRBJ1-5	.	TRBV7-9
TGTGCCAGCAGCCAAGTAGGTGTCGGGCAGGGGAATGAAAAACTGTTTTTT	CASSQVGVGQGNEKLFF	.	TRBJ1-4	.	TRBV4-2
TGTGCCAGCAGCAGTCCCGGGACTAGATCGGCCCAGTACTTC	CASSSPGTRSAQYF	.	TRBJ2-5	.	TRBV21-1
TGCGCCAGCAGCTTGGAGGCAGAATTCTATGGCTACACCTTC	CASSLEAEFYGYTF	.	TRBJ1-2	.	TRBV5-1
TGTGCCAGCAGTCCCCCACGTACTAGCACAGATACGCAGTATTTT	CASSPPRTSTDTQYF	.	TRBJ2-3	.	TRBV25-1
TGTGCCAGCAAGGGGGGACTTATCACAGATACGCAGTATTTT	CASKGGLITDTQYF	.	TRBJ2-3	.	TRBV6-1
TGTGCCAGCAGCTTAAGTTCTCTTGGTGAGCAGTTCTTC	CASSLSSLGEQFF	.	TRBJ2-1	.	TRBV11-3
TGTGCCAGCTCGCCGAGGACCGCGGACGGCTCTGGAAACACCATATATTTT	CASSPRTADGSGNTIYF	.	TRBJ1-3	.	TRBV18
TGTGCCAGCAGTGAATATCCCAGGGGGCCAGATACGCAGTATTTT	CASSEYPRGPDTQYF	TRBD1	TRBJ2-3	.	TRBV25-1
TGTGCCTGCTCGGGACTGCTAAATTCACCCCTCCACTTT	CACSGLLNSPLHF	.	TRBJ1-6	.	TRBV30
TGTGCCAGCACCTTTCCCGATATGGGGGATATGCACTATGGCTACACCTTC	CASTFPDMGDMHYGYTF	.	TRBJ1-2	.	TRBV7-9
TGTGCCAGCAGTCGACAGGGGAGCCTGAACACTGAAGCTTTCTTT	CASSRQGSLNTEAFF	TRBD1	TRBJ1-1	.	TRBV6-6
TGTGCCAGCACCGCTCCCCCCCACAGACTCTCTATTGGCTACACCTTC	CASTAPPHRLSIGYTF	.	TRBJ1-2	.	TRBV11-3
TGTGCCAGCAGCCCACAACAGGGTCAGTCCTACGAGCAGTACTTC	CASSPQQGQSYEQYF	.	TRBJ2-7	once	TRBV11-2
TGTGCCAGCAGCGTAGAAGGGAAGGGTTTTCAAGCTACCTACAATGAGCAGTTCTTC	CASSVEGKGFQATYNEQFF	.	TRBJ2-1	.	TRBV9
TGCGCCAGCAGTGAGTCGGACGGTGGGCCCCAGCATTTT	CASSESDGGPQHF	.	TRBJ1-5	.	TRBV10-2
TGTGCCAGTAGCTTAACAGGGAGAACTGAAGCTTTCTTT	CASSLTGRTEAFF	.	TRBJ1-1	.	TRBV19
TGCGCCAGCAGTGAGTTGGGGGGGCCCTCCTACGAGCAGTACTTC	CASSELGGPSYEQYF	.	TRBJ2-7	.	TRBV10-2
TGTGCCAGCAGTTTCCAGGGGGTTGGCTACACCTTC	CASSFQGVGYTF	TRBD1	TRBJ1-2	.	TRBV6-6
TGTGCCACGCGGGGACAGCTCCTGGGACAGCCTCCTAATTCACCCCTCCACTTT	CATRGQLLGQPPNSPLHF	TRBD1	TRBJ1-6	.	TRBV19
TGTGCCAGCAGTGTGACAGGGGGCATGGATACGCAGTATTTT	CASSVTGGMDTQYF	TRBD1	TRBJ2-3	.	TRBV6-4
TGTGCCTGGGGGGGCCTTACGCAGTATTTT	CAWGGLTQYF	.	TRBJ2-3	.	TRBV30
TGCGCCAGCAGCTTTCTTCAGGGGGTCACTGAAGCTTTCTTT	CASSFLQGVTEAFF	TRBD1	TRBJ1-1	few	TRBV5-1
TGTGCCAGTAGTCCGGGATTCCGGGGAGAGACCCAGTACTTC	CASSPGFRGETQYF	.	TRBJ2-5	.	TRBV19
TGCGCCAGCAGCTTGGAAGGGGCGAGCGCTAGCACAGATACGCAGTATTTT	CASSLEGASASTDTQYF	.	TRBJ2-3	.	TRBV5-1
TGTGCCTGTTTTAGGGCAGAGACCCAGTACTTC	CACFRAETQYF	.	TRBJ2-5	.	TRBV30
TGTGCCAGCAGCCCCTTTGCGGACAGGATGATCGGGGTTGCTTTCTTT	CASSPFADRMIGVAFF	TRBD1	TRBJ1-1	.	TRBV7-9
TGCGCCAGCAGCCAAGAGGGAGGGGTCCGGGGGGAAAAACTGTTTTTT	CASSQEGGVRGEKLFF	.	TRBJ1-4	.	TRBV4-1
TGTGCCAGCAGTGGAACACCCCAAAGGGGGGCTTGGGAAAAACTGTTTTTT	CASSGTPQRGAWEKLFF	.	TRBJ1-4	few	TRBV25-1
TGTGCCAGCAGTTACTCGATTGGACAGGGCATCTACGAGCAGTACTTC	CASSYSIGQGIYEQYF	TRBD1	TRBJ2-7	.	TRBV6-7
TGTGCCAGCAGGGAACTAGCGGGAGTACGTCAAGAGACCCAGTACTTC	CASRELAGVRQETQYF	TRBD2	TRBJ2-5	.	TRBV28
TGCGCCAGCAGCACCCGAAAATTCCGGGACTACTACAATGAGCAGTTCTTC	CASSTRKFRDYYNEQFF	TRBD2	TRBJ2-1	.	TRBV4-3
TGTGCCAGCAGCACACAGGTCACCGGGGAGCTGTTTTTT	CASSTQVTGELFF	.	TRBJ2-2	.	TRBV7-2
TGTGCCAGCAGCTTGGGACTAGCGGGACTTCCGTACTTC	CASSLGLAGLPYF	TRBD2	TRBJ2-7	.	TRBV7-2
TGCGCCAGCAGCTTGCTGGGACAGAACACAGATACGCAGTATTTT	CASSLLGQNTDTQYF	TRBD1	TRBJ2-3	once	TRBV5-1